The text below deals with one T cell receptor (beta chain). Antigen unknown. Trimming shortened V by 2 bases and J by 14 bases, and 17 bases separated the two germline ends. CDR1 SGHRS and CDR2 YFSETQ come from the germline V gene. The CDR3 loop spans 14 amino acids. This sample stems from a study of T cell repertoires in cytomegalovirus infection. On the study more broadly: CMV infection plus the matching HLA type was flagged by public TCR beta signatures.

Study-level findings and limits: Individuals carrying CMV plus the relevant HLA were identified by cumulative frequency of public TCR beta families. It was HLA-C-restricted CMV-specific TCR beta clonotypes that dominated the response ex vivo.

TCRdb called the reads again in MiXCR, with one record for every CDR3 protein. Among around 280,000 distinct CDR3 sequences listed, roughly a tenth were seen once. This receptor was taken from a human donor in good health (CMV status not recorded). Some clones in this sample may be carry-over from other donors' samples. The sequencing input was PBMCs. The chain joins TRBV5-1 to TRBJ1-6, with D perhaps matching TRBD1 (5 bases). Here the CDR3 reads CASSFDRAGRALHF. The DNA of the CDR3 is TGCGCCAGCAGCTTTGACAGAGCGGGACGGGCCCTCCACTTT.